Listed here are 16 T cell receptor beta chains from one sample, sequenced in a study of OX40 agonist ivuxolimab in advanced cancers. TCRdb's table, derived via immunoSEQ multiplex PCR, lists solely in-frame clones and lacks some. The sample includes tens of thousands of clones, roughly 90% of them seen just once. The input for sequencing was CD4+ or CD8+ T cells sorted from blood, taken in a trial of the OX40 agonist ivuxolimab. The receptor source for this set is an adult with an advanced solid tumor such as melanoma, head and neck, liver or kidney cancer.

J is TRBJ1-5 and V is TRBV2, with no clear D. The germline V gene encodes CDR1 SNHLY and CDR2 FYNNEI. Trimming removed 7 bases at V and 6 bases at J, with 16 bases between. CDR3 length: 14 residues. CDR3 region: CASNRAKGGQPQHF. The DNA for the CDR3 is TGTGCCAGCAACCGGGCCAAAGGTGGTCAGCCCCAGCATTTT.

CDR3 coding DNA: TGTGCCAGCAGTTACTCGACTCAGGGGGGTGAAAAACTGTTTTTT. Its translation: CASSYSTQGGEKLFF. V gene TRBV6-5 combines with J gene TRBJ1-4; 7 nucleotides agree with TRBD1. Germline CDR1 and CDR2: MNHEY and SVGAGI. The junction had 5 bases not matched to a gene; V was cut back by 0 bases and J by 7 bases. The CDR3 consists of 15 residues.

The CDR3 sequence is CASSPKTDTDTQYF. The DNA for the CDR3 is TGCGCCAGCAGCCCTAAGACAGACACAGATACGCAGTATTTT. The V and J genes are TRBV5-1 and TRBJ2-3, with D perhaps matching TRBD1 (5 bases). The germline CDR1 and CDR2 sequences are SGHRS and YFSETQ. The CDR3 extends over 14 amino acids. Deletions cut 4 bases from V and 2 bases from J, with 11 bases between.

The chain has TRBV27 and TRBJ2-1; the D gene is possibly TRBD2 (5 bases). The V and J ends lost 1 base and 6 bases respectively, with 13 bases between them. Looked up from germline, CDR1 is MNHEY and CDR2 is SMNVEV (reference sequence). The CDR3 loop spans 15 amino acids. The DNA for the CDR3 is TGTGCCAGCAGTTTATTCGGGATGTATCCCAATGAGCAGTTCTTC. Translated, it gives CASSLFGMYPNEQFF.

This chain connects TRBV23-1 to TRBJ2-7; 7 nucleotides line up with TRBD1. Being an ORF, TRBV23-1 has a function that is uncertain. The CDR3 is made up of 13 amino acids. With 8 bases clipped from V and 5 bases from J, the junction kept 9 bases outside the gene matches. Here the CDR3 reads CASLKQGSNEQYF. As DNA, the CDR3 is TGCGCCAGCTTAAAACAGGGGAGCAACGAGCAGTACTTC.

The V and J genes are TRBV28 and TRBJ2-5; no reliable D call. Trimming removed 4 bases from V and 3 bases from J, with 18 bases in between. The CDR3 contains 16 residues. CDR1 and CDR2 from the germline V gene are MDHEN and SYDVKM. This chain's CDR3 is CASSSRMGIPKETQYF. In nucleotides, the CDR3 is TGTGCCAGCAGTTCCCGGATGGGGATACCCAAAGAGACCCAGTACTTC. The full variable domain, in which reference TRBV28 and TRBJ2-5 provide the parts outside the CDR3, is DVKVTQSSRYLVKRTGEKVFLECVQDMDHENMFWYRQDPGLGLRLIYFSYDVKMKEKGDIPEGYSVSREKKERFSLILESASTNQTSMYLCASSSRMGIPKETQYFGPGTRLLVL.

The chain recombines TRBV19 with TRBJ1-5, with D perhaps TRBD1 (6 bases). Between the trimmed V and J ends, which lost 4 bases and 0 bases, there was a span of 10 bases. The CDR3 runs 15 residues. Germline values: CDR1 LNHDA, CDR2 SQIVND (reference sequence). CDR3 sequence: CASSRAGDSNQPQHF. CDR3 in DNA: TGTGCCAGTAGTAGAGCAGGGGATAGCAATCAGCCCCAGCATTTT.

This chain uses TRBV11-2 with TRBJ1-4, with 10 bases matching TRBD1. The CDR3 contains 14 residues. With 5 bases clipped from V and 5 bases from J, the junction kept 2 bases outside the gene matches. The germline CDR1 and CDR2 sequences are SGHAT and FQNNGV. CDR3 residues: CASSPGQGNEKLFF. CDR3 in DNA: TGTGCCAGCAGCCCGGGACAGGGGAATGAAAAACTGTTTTTT.

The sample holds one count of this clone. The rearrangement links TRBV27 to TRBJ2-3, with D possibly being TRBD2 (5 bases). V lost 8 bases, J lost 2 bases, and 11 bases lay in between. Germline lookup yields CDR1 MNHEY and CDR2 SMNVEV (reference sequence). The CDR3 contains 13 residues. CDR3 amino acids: CASGSGPTDTQYF. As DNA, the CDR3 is TGTGCCAGCGGGAGTGGGCCCACAGATACGCAGTATTTT.

The CDR3 reads CASSLGQGLKNIQYF. The DNA for the CDR3 is TGTGCCAGCAGCTTGGGGCAGGGTTTAAAAAACATTCAGTACTTC. V and J are TRBV5-6 and TRBJ2-4; a possible D gene is TRBD1 (5 bases). The CDR3 has 15 residues. Per germline, CDR1 SGHDT and CDR2 YYEEEE. Trimming left V 0 bases short and J 4 bases short, with 11 bases between. The variable domain in full, with the rest retrieved from reference TRBV5-6 and TRBJ2-4, is DAGVTQSPTHLIKTRGQQVTLRCSPKSGHDTVSWYQQALGQGPQFIFQYYEEEERQRGNFPDRFSGHQFPNYSSELNVNALLLGDSALYLCASSLGQGLKNIQYFGAGTRLSVL.

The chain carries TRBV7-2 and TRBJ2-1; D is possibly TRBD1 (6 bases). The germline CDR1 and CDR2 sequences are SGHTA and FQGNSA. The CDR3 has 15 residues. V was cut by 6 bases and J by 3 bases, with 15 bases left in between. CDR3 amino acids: CASSSTGTYYNEQFF. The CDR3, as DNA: TGTGCCAGCAGTTCCACCGGGACATACTACAATGAGCAGTTCTTC.

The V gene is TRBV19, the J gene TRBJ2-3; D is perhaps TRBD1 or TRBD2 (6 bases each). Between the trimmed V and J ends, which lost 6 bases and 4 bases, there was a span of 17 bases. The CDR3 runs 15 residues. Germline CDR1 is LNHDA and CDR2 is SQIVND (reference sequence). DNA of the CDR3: TGTGCCAGTAGGCGAGTAGGGGGGACTTCAGATACGCAGTATTTT. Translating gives CASRRVGGTSDTQYF.

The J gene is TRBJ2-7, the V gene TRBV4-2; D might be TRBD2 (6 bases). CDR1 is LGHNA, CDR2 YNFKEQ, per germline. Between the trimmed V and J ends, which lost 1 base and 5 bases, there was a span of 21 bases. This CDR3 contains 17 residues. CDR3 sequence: CASSQVATGVLGNEQYF. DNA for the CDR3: TGTGCCAGCAGCCAAGTGGCAACGGGAGTACTGGGAAACGAGCAGTACTTC.

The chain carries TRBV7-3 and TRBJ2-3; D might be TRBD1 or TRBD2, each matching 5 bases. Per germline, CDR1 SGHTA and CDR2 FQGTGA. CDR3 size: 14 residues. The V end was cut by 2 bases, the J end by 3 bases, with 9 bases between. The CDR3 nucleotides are TGTGCCAGCAGCTTAGGTTGGGGGACAGATACGCAGTATTTT. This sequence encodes CASSLGWGTDTQYF.

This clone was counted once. CDR3 sequence reads: CASSQTGATNEKLFF. The CDR3 DNA is TGCGCCAGCAGCCAAACAGGGGCAACTAATGAAAAACTGTTTTTT. The chain combines TRBV4-3 with TRBJ1-4, with 7 bases fitting TRBD1. The V segment lost 2 bases and the J segment 0 bases; nucleotides outside the gene matches: 0. Germline V CDR1 and CDR2: LGHNA, YSLEER. The CDR3 is 15 residues long.

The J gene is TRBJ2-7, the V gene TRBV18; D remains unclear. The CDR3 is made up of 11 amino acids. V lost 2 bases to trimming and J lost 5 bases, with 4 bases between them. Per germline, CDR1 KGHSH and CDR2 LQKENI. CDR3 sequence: CASSPGDEQYF. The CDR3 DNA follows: TGTGCCAGCTCACCAGGGGACGAGCAGTACTTC. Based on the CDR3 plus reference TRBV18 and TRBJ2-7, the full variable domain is NAGVMQNPRHLVRRRGQEARLRCSPMKGHSHVYWYRQLPEEGLKFMVYLQKENIIDESGMPKERFSAEFPKEGPSILRIQQVVRGDSAAYFCASSPGDEQYFGPGTRLTVT.